The next 24 T cell receptor beta chains were all read from a single sample in a study of post-analysis software for immune sequencing data. Study findings and constraints: Controls had lower frequencies than patients of about five TRBV segments, which included TRBV5-6, TRBV5-1 and TRBV20-1.

Unique molecular identifiers were present in the TCR beta cDNA libraries. TCRdb re-analysed the PCR reads in MiXCR, keeping a single row per CDR3 protein. This sample has 350,000 to 450,000 distinct CDR3 sequences, with approximately 33% found just once. For these receptors, no antigen is known. What was sequenced was blood. These receptors all stem from a girl between 5 and 17 years old with multiple sclerosis.

This chain links TRBV12-3 or TRBV12-4 with TRBJ2-2, with TRBD1 matching over 9 bases. The trim removed 6 bases at V and 1 base at J, leaving 9 bases unmatched. The CDR3 consists of 17 residues. The CDR3 spells CASSVWTGAVNTGELFF. In DNA form, the CDR3 reads TGTGCCAGCAGCGTTTGGACAGGGGCCGTGAACACCGGGGAGCTGTTTTTT.

The chain employs TRBV15 and TRBJ2-7; tentatively, D is TRBD2 (6 bases). V lost 0 bases, J lost 0 bases, and 9 bases lay in between. The CDR3 extends over 15 amino acids. From germline, CDR1 is LNHNV and CDR2 YYDKDF (reference sequence). CDR3 in DNA: TGTGCCACCAGCAGAGAAGCCGGGAGCTCCTACGAGCAGTACTTC. It yields the protein CATSREAGSSYEQYF.

This chain connects TRBV20-1 to TRBJ2-7; TRBD2 is a possible D gene (6 bases). The V gene's germline CDR1 is DFQATT and CDR2 SNEGSKA (reference sequence). CDR3 length: 12 amino acids. Trimming took off 5 bases at V and 2 bases at J, with 10 bases between the two ends. CDR3 protein: CSARSGPYEQYF. In nucleotides, the CDR3 is TGCAGTGCTCGCAGCGGGCCCTACGAGCAGTACTTC.

This clonotype was seen a few times. This CDR3 is CASSQPAYNEQFF. In DNA form, the CDR3 reads TGTGCCAGCAGTCAGCCGGCCTACAATGAGCAGTTCTTC. This chain joins TRBV6-5 and TRBJ2-1; the D is unclear. The ends were cut back, 5 bases at V and 2 bases at J, with 7 bases in the middle. Germline assignment: CDR1 MNHEY and CDR2 SVGAGI. The CDR3 totals 13 residues.

The chain combines TRBV9 with TRBJ2-6; TRBD2 matches at 9 bases. The V and J ends lost 4 bases and 0 bases, in that order; junction bases with no gene match: 11. The CDR3 length is 19 residues. The germline CDR1 and CDR2 sequences are SGDLS and YYNGEE. This CDR3 reads CASSSPGSGGLSGANVLTF. In nucleotides, the CDR3 is TGTGCCAGCAGCTCCCCGGGTAGCGGGGGACTCTCTGGGGCCAACGTCCTGACTTTC.

This clonotype occurred a few times. The chain couples TRBV4-1 to TRBJ2-5, with 8 bases identical to TRBD1. The CDR3 totals 16 residues. Trimming removed 0 bases from V and 5 bases from J; junction bases left unmatched: 8. The germline CDR1 and CDR2 sequences are MGHRA and YSYEKL. CDR3 bases: TGCGCCAGCAGCCAAGATAGAACAGGGGGGTGGGAGACCCAGTACTTC. Translated, it gives CASSQDRTGGWETQYF.

This clonotype was recorded a few times. The chain is built from TRBV5-1 and TRBJ1-5; unclear D gene. Germline V gives CDR1 SGHRS, CDR2 YFSETQ. Trimming shortened V by 0 bases and J by 4 bases, and 8 bases separated the two germline ends. The CDR3 loop spans 14 amino acids. This chain's CDR3 is CASSLEGNNQPQHF. CDR3 DNA: TGCGCCAGCAGCTTGGAGGGAAATAATCAGCCCCAGCATTTT.

This clonotype was counted between two and nine times. One end of the junction is discordant with germline, which a read error may explain. The chain employs TRBV6-1 and TRBJ2-7; TRBD2 matches at 8 bases. Germline CDR1 MNHNS, CDR2 SASEGT. CDR3 length: 15 amino acids. DNA of the CDR3: TGTGCCAGCAGGGAAGCGGGGGTGAGCTCCTACGAGCAGTACTTC. Protein product: CASREAGVSSYEQYF.

This clonotype was detected ten times or more. V is TRBV5-6 and J is TRBJ1-2; the D gene is possibly TRBD1 (6 bases). There are 14 residues in the CDR3. The germline CDR1 and CDR2 sequences are SGHDT and YYEEEE. The CDR3 DNA sequence: TGTGCTCCCTTCGGGGGGCCCTCTAGGCGCGGCTACACCTTC. Its protein product is CAPFGGPSRRGYTF.

The chain recombines TRBV14 with TRBJ1-1; 7 positions match TRBD1. The CDR3 contains 18 residues. Trimming took 1 base from V and 0 from J; bases not matched to a gene: 11. Germline V gene lookup returns CDR1 SGHDN and CDR2 FVKESK. CDR3 nucleotides: TGTGCCAGCAGCCAAGCAGTTCGATCCGGGACAGTGAACACTGAAGCTTTCTTT. Translated: CASSQAVRSGTVNTEAFF.

The chain combines TRBV7-8 with TRBJ2-5, with 9 bases that match TRBD1. CDR1 is SGHVS and CDR2 is FQNEAQ in the germline V gene. V dropped 6 bases and J dropped 11; count of bases not matched to a gene: 16. The CDR3 sequence is 15 residues long. The chain's CDR3 is CASSSGQGLGNEQYF. The CDR3 DNA is TGTGCCAGCAGTTCTGGACAGGGGTTGGGGAATGAGCAGTACTTC.

The V and J genes are TRBV5-5 and TRBJ2-7, with unresolved D. The CDR3 runs 14 residues. Trimming cost V 4 bases and J 2 bases, with 13 bases left between them. CDR1 is SGHKS, CDR2 YYEKEE, per germline (reference sequence). In nucleotides, the CDR3 is TGTGCCAGCAGCCCACTTGCGTCCCCCTACGAGCAGTACTTC. It codes for CASSPLASPYEQYF.

The V call is TRBV5-5, the J call TRBJ1-1; D might be TRBD1 (5 bases). V was pared by 2 bases and J by 5 bases, with 13 bases between. There are 14 residues in the CDR3. CDR1 is SGHKS, CDR2 YYEKEE, per germline (reference sequence). The CDR3 DNA reads as TGTGCCAGCAGCTTATCCCCGGGGGAGACTGAAGCTTTCTTT. Translated, it gives CASSLSPGETEAFF.

The sample holds a few counts of this clonotype. J is TRBJ2-2 and V is TRBV4-1, with TRBD1 as a possible D gene (5 bases). V lost 4 bases and J lost 6, with 18 bases in between. Germline CDR1 MGHRA, CDR2 YSYEKL. CDR3 length: 16 residues. The CDR3 DNA reads as TGCGCCAGCAGCCCCATACTAAAGGGGTTACCCGGGGAGCTGTTTTTT. Its translation: CASSPILKGLPGELFF.

V and J are TRBV10-3 and TRBJ2-1, with D possibly matching TRBD2 (7 bases). Germline lookup yields CDR1 ENHRY and CDR2 SYGVKD. The CDR3 consists of 15 residues. The V gene lost 8 bases and the J gene lost 7 bases, with 21 bases spanning the gap. The CDR3 bases are TGTGCCATCGGGAGGGGGGGGGCGACTGATAATGAGCAGTTCTTC. It codes for CAIGRGGATDNEQFF.

Comments on this clonotype: A read error is possible here, since a much larger clone lies one base away. V and J are TRBV9 and TRBJ2-7, with D perhaps matching TRBD1 or TRBD2 (5 bases each). The CDR3 loop spans 15 amino acids. The germline V gene encodes CDR1 SGDLS and CDR2 YYNGEE. With 0 bases removed from V and 4 bases from J, the gap between germline ends came to 14 bases. This CDR3 is CASSVDEGSIYEQYF. Written as DNA, the CDR3 is TGTGCCAGCAGCGTAGATGAGGGGTCCATATACGAGCAGTACTTC. The full variable domain, its missing parts supplied by reference TRBV9 and TRBJ2-7, is DSGVTQTPKHLITATGQRVTLRCSPRSGDLSVYWYQQSLDQGLQFLIQYYNGEERAKGNILERFSAQQFPDLHSELNLSSLELGDSALYFCASSVDEGSIYEQYFGPGTRLTVT.

This chain uses TRBV11-2 with TRBJ2-3, with 8 positions matching TRBD1. Trimming removed 1 base from V and 1 base from J; junction bases left unmatched: 7. Germline V CDR1 and CDR2: SGHAT, FQNNGV. CDR3 size: 17 residues. The CDR3 spells CASSLGPGQGGTDTQYF. The CDR3 nucleotides are TGTGCCAGCAGCTTAGGTCCCGGACAGGGTGGCACAGATACGCAGTATTTT.

This clonotype has more than one count but fewer than ten. The V gene is TRBV29-1, the J gene TRBJ1-1; D is uncertain. Between the trimmed V and J ends, which lost 5 bases and 0 bases, there was a span of 7 bases. The CDR3 is made up of 12 amino acids. CDR1 and CDR2 from the germline V gene are SQVTM and ANQGSEA. The CDR3 region has the DNA TGCAGCGTTAAGGGCATGAACACTGAAGCTTTCTTT. Translated: CSVKGMNTEAFF.

This clonotype was found a few times. The chain has TRBV24-1 and TRBJ2-1, with D unresolved. Germline CDR1 reads KGHDR; CDR2 reads SFDVKD. The CDR3 extends over 15 amino acids. With 2 bases removed from V and 10 bases from J, the gap between germline ends came to 17 bases. DNA for the CDR3: TGTGCCACCAGTGATTCGGGCTATCTACTCGGGGAGCAGTTCTTC. It translates to CATSDSGYLLGEQFF.

The rearrangement joins TRBV5-1 to TRBJ2-4; 12 nucleotides align to TRBD2. CDR3 size: 18 residues. CDR1 SGHRS and CDR2 YFSETQ come from the germline V gene. After removal of 4 bases from V and 0 bases from J, the junction contained 8 bases not matched to a gene. For the CDR3, the DNA is TGCGCCAGCAGCGGGGGGACTAGCGGGTACCTAGCCAAAAACATTCAGTACTTC. Translating it yields CASSGGTSGYLAKNIQYF.

This clonotype was observed a handful of times. This rearrangement joins TRBV11-2 to TRBJ2-5; 7 positions match TRBD2. This CDR3 has 16 amino acids. With V trimmed by 2 bases and J by 5 bases, 11 bases remained unmatched. Per the germline V gene, CDR1 is SGHAT and CDR2 is FQNNGV. The DNA of the CDR3 is TGTGCCAGCAGCTTATGGGATAGCGGGTCTGCCGAGACCCAGTACTTC. It codes for CASSLWDSGSAETQYF.

About this clonotype itself: One junction end does not reproduce the germline sequence, and a read error may be involved. CDR3 sequence reads: CASRLVTGGRKTQYF. The CDR3 nucleotides read TGTGCCAGCAGATTAGTGACAGGGGGCAGGAAGACCCAGTACTTC. The chain is built from TRBV7-2 and TRBJ2-5; 10 nucleotides agree with TRBD1. The CDR3 totals 15 residues. CDR1 and CDR2 from the germline V gene are SGHTA and FQGNSA.

Concerning this clonotype itself: A junction end diverges from the germline sequence, so it may reflect a read error. The chain is built from TRBV20-1 and TRBJ1-5; 7 bases fit TRBD1. The germline CDR1 and CDR2 sequences are DFQATT and SNEGSKA (reference sequence). The CDR3 sequence is 15 residues long. CDR3 residues: CSASGQASSNHPQHF. The CDR3 nucleotides read TGCAGTGCTAGCGGACAGGCAAGTAGCAATCATCCCCAGCATTTT.

J is TRBJ2-1 and V is TRBV21-1. TRBV21-1 counts as a pseudogene. The CDR3 has 15 residues. CDR3 nucleotide sequence: TGTGCCAGCAGCAATTTACTCAGGACGCCCAATGAGCAGTTCTTC. Protein product: CASSNLLRTPNEQFF.